The sequence of this T cell receptor (beta chain) was determined in a study of identical twins. Comments on this clonotype: Its antigen is as yet unknown.

Germline CDR1 reads SGHKS; CDR2 reads YYEKEE (reference sequence). V was clipped by 1 base and J by 5 bases, with 12 bases between them. The CDR3 extends over 14 amino acids. Points from the study as a whole: Within cord blood, abundant beta clonotypes carried fewer insertions, but memory repertoires showed no such trend. Twin pairs had excess sharing that was weaker in beta out-of-frame sequences.

The authors used template switching to add a universal primer site and gave cDNA unique molecular identifiers. TCRdb recomputed calls from the 5' RACE reads with MiXCR, one row per CDR3 protein. Here the sample spans some 330,000 distinct CDR3 sequences, around 9.7% being singletons. Sequenced input: naive T cells sorted from blood. This chain joins TRBV5-5 and TRBJ2-5; perhaps TRBD2 as D (5 bases). The clonotype was recovered from a woman in her fifties or sixties in good health. DNA of the CDR3: TGTGCCAGCAGCTTGCCCCTGGGCGGGGAGACCCAGTACTTC. Its protein product is CASSLPLGGETQYF. Filled out from reference TRBV5-5 and TRBJ2-5, the complete variable domain reads DAGVTQSPTHLIKTRGQQVTLRCSPISGHKSVSWYQQVLGQGPQFIFQYYEKEERGRGNFPDRFSARQFPNYSSELNVNALLLGDSALYLCASSLPLGGETQYFGPGTRLLVL.